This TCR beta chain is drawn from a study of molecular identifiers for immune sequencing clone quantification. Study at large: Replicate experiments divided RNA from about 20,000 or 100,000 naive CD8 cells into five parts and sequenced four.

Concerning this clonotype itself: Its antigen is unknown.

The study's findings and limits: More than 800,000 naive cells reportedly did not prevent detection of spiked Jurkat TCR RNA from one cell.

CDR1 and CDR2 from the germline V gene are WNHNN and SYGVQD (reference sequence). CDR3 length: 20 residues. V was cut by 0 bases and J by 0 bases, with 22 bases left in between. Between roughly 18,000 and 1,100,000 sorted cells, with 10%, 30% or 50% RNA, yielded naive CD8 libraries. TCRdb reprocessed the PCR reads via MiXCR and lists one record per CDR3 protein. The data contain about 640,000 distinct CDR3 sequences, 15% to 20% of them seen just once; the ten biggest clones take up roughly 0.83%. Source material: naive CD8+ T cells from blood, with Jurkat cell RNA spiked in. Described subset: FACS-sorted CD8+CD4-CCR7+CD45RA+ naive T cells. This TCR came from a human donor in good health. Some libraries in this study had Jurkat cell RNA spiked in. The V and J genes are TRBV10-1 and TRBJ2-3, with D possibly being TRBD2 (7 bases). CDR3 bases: TGCGCCAGCAGTGAGTCGAGCAACTTAGGGGGGGGGCTAAGCACAGATACGCAGTATTTT. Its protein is CASSESSNLGGGLSTDTQYF.